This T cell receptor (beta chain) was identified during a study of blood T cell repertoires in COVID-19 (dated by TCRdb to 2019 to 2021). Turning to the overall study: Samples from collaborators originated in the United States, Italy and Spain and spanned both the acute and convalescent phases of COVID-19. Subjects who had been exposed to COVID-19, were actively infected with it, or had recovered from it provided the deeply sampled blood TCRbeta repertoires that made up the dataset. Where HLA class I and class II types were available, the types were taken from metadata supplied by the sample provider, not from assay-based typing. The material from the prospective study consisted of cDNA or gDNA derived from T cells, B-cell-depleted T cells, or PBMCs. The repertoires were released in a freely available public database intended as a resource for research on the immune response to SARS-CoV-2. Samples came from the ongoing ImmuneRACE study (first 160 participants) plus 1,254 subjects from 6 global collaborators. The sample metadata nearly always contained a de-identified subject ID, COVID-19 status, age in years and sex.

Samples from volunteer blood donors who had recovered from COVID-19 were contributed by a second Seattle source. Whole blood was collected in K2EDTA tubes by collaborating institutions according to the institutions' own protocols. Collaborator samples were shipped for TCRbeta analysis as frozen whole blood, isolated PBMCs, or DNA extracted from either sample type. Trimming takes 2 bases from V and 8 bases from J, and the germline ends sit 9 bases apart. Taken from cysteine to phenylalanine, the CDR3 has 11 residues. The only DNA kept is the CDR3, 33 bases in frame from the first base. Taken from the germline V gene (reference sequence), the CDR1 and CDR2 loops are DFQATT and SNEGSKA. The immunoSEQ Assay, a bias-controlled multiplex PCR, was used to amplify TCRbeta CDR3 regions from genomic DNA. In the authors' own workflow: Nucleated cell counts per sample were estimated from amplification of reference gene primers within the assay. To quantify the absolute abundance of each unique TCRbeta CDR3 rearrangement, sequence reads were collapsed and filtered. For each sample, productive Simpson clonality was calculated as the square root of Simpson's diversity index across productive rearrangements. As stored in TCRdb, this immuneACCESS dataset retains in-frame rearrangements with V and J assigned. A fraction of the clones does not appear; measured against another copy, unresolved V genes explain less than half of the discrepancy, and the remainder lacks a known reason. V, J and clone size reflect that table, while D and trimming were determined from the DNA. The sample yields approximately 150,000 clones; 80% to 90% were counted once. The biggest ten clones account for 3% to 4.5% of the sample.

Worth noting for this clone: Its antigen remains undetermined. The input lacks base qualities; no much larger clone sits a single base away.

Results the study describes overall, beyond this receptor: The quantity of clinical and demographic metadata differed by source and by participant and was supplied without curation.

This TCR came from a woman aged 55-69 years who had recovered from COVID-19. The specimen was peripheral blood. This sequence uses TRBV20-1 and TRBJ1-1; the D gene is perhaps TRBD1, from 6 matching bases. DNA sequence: TGCAGTGCTAGACAGGGGCGCGAAGCTTTCTTT. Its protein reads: CSARQGREAFF.